One and the same sample provided the 2 T cell receptor beta chains below, sequenced in a study of blood T cell repertoires in COVID-19 (dated by TCRdb to 2020 to 2022). Library preparation employed the immunoSEQ multiplex PCR assay. TCRdb retrieved this table from immuneACCESS and kept in-frame rearrangements only. Not all clones are present; in checked studies, unresolved V genes account for under half, and no reason is known for the remainder. This sample has more than 350,000 clones in its table, and 85% to 90% of those were observed once. The ten largest clonotypes hold less than 1.2% of the sample. The sample consisted of PBMCs or T cells enriched from blood (not recorded which). The receptors were gathered from a man between 18 and 29 years old who had recovered from COVID-19.

V gene TRBV6-5 combines with J gene TRBJ1-2; TRBD1 agrees at 9 bases. The length of the CDR3 is 15 residues. With 7 bases clipped from V and 3 bases from J, the junction kept 9 bases outside the gene matches. Germline V lookup: CDR1 MNHEY, CDR2 SVGAGI. CDR3 sequence: CASTQGTGTYYGYTF. In DNA form, the CDR3 reads TGTGCCAGCACCCAAGGGACAGGGACTTACTATGGCTACACCTTC.

The chain recombines TRBV3-1 (or the pseudogene TRBV3-2) with TRBJ2-2; TRBD2 aligns across 13 bases. V trimming: 4 bases; J trimming: 10 bases; junction bases outside the gene matches: 9. The CDR3 runs 16 residues. Per germline, CDR1 LGHDT and CDR2 YNNKEL (reference sequence). The CDR3, as DNA: TGTGCCAGCAGCCCCCCCCGACTAGCGGGGGGCGTGGAGCTGTTTTTT. Protein product: CASSPPRLAGGVELFF.